Listed below are T cell receptor beta chains from one sample, sequenced in a study of OX40 agonist ivuxolimab in advanced cancers. TCRdb's table, derived via immunoSEQ multiplex PCR, lists solely in-frame clones and lacks some. The repertoire includes roughly 80,000 clones, 80% to 90% of them detected once, and 1.5% to 2% sits in the top ten. This specimen was CD4+ or CD8+ T cells sorted from blood, taken in a trial of the OX40 agonist ivuxolimab. These receptors all stem from an adult with an advanced solid tumor such as melanoma, head and neck, liver or kidney cancer. Both conserved end residues are part of each CDR3. A D gene is named only where the DNA matches it firmly. A row's size may be missing; if present it is once, few, many or a size class.

V gene: TRBV27
clone size: -
D gene: -
J gene: TRBJ1-3
CDR3 DNA: TGTGCCAGCAGTTTAGGGCTGACCTCTGGAAACACCATATATTTT
CDR3 protein: CASSLGLTSGNTIYF

V gene: TRBV19
clone size: -
D gene: TRBD2
J gene: TRBJ2-1
CDR3 DNA: TGTGCCAGTAGTATAGGAGGGCTAGCGGGGGGCCATAGGTACAATGAGCAGTTCTTC
CDR3 protein: CASSIGGLAGGHRYNEQFF

V gene: TRBV18
clone size: -
D gene: TRBD1
J gene: TRBJ1-2
CDR3 DNA: TGTGCCAGCTCACCCGGGGACAGGGGGTCCAGCACCTTC
CDR3 protein: CASSPGDRGSSTF

V gene: TRBV7-3
clone size: -
D gene: -
J gene: TRBJ1-2
CDR3 DNA: TGTGCCAGCAGCTTAACGGGGAGGGTCGGCACCTTC
CDR3 protein: CASSLTGRVGTF

V gene: TRBV10-3
clone size: -
D gene: TRBD1
J gene: TRBJ1-2
CDR3 DNA: TGTGCCATCAGTGAGTCCATGACAGGGGAAGAGGGTGGCTACACCTTC
CDR3 protein: CAISESMTGEEGGYTF

V gene: TRBV5-1
clone size: once
D gene: -
J gene: TRBJ2-3
CDR3 DNA: TGCGCCAGCAGCTTGGAGGGGCGGCTGACGGCAGATACGCAGTATTTT
CDR3 protein: CASSLEGRLTADTQYF

V gene: TRBV18
clone size: -
D gene: -
J gene: TRBJ1-3
CDR3 DNA: TGTGCCAGCTCACCACGGCAGGACAGTGCGTCTGGAAACACCATATATTTT
CDR3 protein: CASSPRQDSASGNTIYF

V gene: TRBV4-2
clone size: few
D gene: TRBD2
J gene: TRBJ2-7
CDR3 DNA: TGTGCCAGCAGCCAAGGTGCGGGGGGCAGGTACGAGCAGTACTTC
CDR3 protein: CASSQGAGGRYEQYF

V gene: TRBV11-2
clone size: -
D gene: TRBD1
J gene: TRBJ2-2
CDR3 DNA: TGTGCCAGCAGCTCGGGACAGGGGGTTTGGGCCGGGGAGCTGTTTTTT
CDR3 protein: CASSSGQGVWAGELFF

V gene: TRBV9
clone size: -
D gene: -
J gene: TRBJ1-5
CDR3 DNA: TGTGCCAGCAGCGCCGGACTGATAGACCAGCCCCAGCATTTT
CDR3 protein: CASSAGLIDQPQHF

V gene: TRBV6-6
clone size: once
D gene: TRBD1
J gene: TRBJ1-3
CDR3 DNA: TGTGCCAGCAGTTACTCGACAGGGGCTGGAAACACCATATATTTT
CDR3 protein: CASSYSTGAGNTIYF